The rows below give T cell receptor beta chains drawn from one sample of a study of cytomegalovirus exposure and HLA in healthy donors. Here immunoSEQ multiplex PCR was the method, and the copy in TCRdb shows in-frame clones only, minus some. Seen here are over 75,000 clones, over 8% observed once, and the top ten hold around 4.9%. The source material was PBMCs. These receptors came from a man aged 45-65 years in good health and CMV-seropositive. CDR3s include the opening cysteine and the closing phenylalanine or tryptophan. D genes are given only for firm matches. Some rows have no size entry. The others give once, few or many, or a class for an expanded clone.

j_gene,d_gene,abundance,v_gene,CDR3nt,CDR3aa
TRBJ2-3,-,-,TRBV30,TGTGCCTGGAAACCCGGGGATGTTCATTACCTAAGGAGTACGCAGTATTTT,CAWKPGDVHYLRSTQYF
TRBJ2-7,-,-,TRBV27,TGTGCCAGCAGTCCCAGTGCCAATTACGAGCAGTACTTC,CASSPSANYEQYF
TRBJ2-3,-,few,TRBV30,TGTGCCTGGAGCGATGGGTCTGAGGCCGTTGTCACAGATACGCAGTATTTT,CAWSDGSEAVVTDTQYF
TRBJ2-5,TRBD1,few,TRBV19,TGTGCCAGTAGTATTGGACAGGGGGGATTAGAGACCCAGTACTTC,CASSIGQGGLETQYF
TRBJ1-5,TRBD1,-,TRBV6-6,TGTGCCAGCAACGGGGGACAGAGCAATCAGCCCCAGCATTTT,CASNGGQSNQPQHF
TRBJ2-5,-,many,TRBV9,TGTGCCAGCAGCGTAGGCGGAGGACAGTCGAAAGAGACCCAGTACTTC,CASSVGGGQSKETQYF
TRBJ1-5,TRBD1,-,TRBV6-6,TGTGCCAGCAGAGGGGGCGGCAATCAGCCCCAGCATTTT,CASRGGGNQPQHF
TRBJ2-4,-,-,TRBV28,TGTGCCAGCAGTTCCGAGGCGACCCTCAAAAAAAACATTCAGTACTTC,CASSSEATLKKNIQYF
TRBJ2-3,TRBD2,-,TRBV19,TGTGCCAGTAGTCCCCCGACAGCGGGACCTTCTTTT,CASSPPTAGPSF
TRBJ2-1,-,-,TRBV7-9,TGTGCCAGCGGTCTTAGAAAGGGAGACAATGAGCAGTTCTTC,CASGLRKGDNEQFF